This TCR beta chain is drawn from a study of shared clonotypes between healthy human individuals. Splitting of each subset's genomic DNA was done evenly across several immunoSEQ plates. Method: immunoSEQ multiplex PCR; TCRdb's copy keeps in-frame clones and lacks some. The sample holds fewer than 850,000 clones, around 90% seen once. Germline lookup yields CDR1 MNHEY and CDR2 SMNVEV (reference sequence). The CDR3 is 13 amino acids. V lost 3 bases, J lost 1 base, and 6 bases lay in between. For this clone: Its target is not known.

Findings and limits, study-wide: The sharing of about 5% of naive CD4 clonotypes was seen across a few donors. Sorted-subset sequencing, rarefaction showed, was incomplete despite large depth.

All participating donors were Caucasian adults from Nashville, Tennessee. This clonotype was obtained from a man aged 18 to 30 in good health. Some clones in this sample may be carry-over from other donors' samples. The J gene is TRBJ2-5, the V gene TRBV27; D not certain. Source material: memory CD8+ T cells from PBMCs. Noted subset: CD45RO+ cells pooled with CCR7-negative TemRA cells. As DNA, the CDR3 is TGTGCCAGCAGTTTTTTCGGCCAAGAGACCCAGTACTTC. This translates into CASSFFGQETQYF.